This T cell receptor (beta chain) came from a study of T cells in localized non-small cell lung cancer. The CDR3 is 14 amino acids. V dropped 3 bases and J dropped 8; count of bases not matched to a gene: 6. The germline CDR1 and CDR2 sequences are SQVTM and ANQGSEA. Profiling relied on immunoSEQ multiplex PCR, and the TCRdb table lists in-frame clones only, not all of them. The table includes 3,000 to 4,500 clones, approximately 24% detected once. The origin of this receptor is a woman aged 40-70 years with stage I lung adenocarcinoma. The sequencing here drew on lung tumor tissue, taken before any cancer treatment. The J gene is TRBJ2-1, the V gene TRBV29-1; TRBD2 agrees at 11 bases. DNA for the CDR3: TGCAGCGTTGAGATACTAGCGGGAGTGGATGAGCAGTTCTTC. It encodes CSVEILAGVDEQFF.